This T cell receptor (beta chain) was obtained from a study of post-analysis software for immune sequencing data. Overall study findings and caveats: A handful of TRBV segments were significantly more frequent in patients than in controls. TRBV5-6, TRBV5-1 and TRBV20-1 were among these segments.

Each TCR beta cDNA library carried unique molecular identifiers. MiXCR, applied by TCRdb to the PCR reads, yields one record per CDR3 protein. This table holds roughly 620,000 distinct CDR3 sequences, 40% to 50% found once. On this clonotype: What it binds is unknown.

With 6 bases removed from V and 4 bases from J, the gap between germline ends came to 16 bases. This CDR3 spans 14 amino acids. Looked up from germline, CDR1 is PRHDT and CDR2 is FYEKMQ (reference sequence). The rearrangement links TRBV13 to TRBJ2-7; D might be TRBD2 (6 bases). The sequence derives from a girl aged 5 to 17 with multiple sclerosis. The source material was blood. This CDR3 is CASRLGLASYEQYF. The DNA of the CDR3 is TGTGCCAGCAGGTTGGGGCTAGCGAGTTACGAGCAGTACTTC.